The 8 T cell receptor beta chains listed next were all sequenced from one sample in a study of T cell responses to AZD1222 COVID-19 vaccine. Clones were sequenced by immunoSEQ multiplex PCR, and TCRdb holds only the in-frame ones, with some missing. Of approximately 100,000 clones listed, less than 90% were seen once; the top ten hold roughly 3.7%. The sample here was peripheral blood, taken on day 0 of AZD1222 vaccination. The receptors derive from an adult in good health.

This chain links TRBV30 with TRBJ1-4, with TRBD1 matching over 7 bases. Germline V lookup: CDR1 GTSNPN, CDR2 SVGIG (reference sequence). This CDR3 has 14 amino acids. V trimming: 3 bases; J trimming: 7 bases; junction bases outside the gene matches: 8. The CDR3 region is CAWSSQGRSEKLFF. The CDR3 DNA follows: TGTGCCTGGAGCTCACAGGGGAGGAGTGAAAAACTGTTTTTT.

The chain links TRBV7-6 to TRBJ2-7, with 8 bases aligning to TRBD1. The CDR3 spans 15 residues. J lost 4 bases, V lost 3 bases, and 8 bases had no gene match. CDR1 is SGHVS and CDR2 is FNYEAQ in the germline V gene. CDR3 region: CASSFTQGAGYEQYF. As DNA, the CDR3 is TGTGCCAGCAGCTTTACCCAGGGGGCCGGGTACGAGCAGTACTTC. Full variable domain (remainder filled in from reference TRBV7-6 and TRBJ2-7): GAGVSQSPRYKVTKRGQDVALRCDPISGHVSLYWYRQALGQGPEFLTYFNYEAQQDKSGLPNDRFSAERPEGSISTLTIQRTEQRDSAMYRCASSFTQGAGYEQYFGPGTRLTVT.

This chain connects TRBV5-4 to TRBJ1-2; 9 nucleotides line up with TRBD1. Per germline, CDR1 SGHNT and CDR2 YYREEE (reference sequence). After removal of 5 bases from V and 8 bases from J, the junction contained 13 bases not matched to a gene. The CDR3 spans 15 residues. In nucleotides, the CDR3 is TGTGCCAGCAGACAGGGGGCCCCTGGGGGCGGAGGCTACACCTTC. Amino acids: CASRQGAPGGGGYTF. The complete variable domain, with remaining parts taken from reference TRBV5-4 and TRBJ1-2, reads ETGVTQSPTHLIKTRGQQVTLRCSSQSGHNTVSWYQQALGQGPQFIFQYYREEENGRGNFPPRFSGLQFPNYSSELNVNALELDDSALYLCASRQGAPGGGGYTFGSGTRLTVV.

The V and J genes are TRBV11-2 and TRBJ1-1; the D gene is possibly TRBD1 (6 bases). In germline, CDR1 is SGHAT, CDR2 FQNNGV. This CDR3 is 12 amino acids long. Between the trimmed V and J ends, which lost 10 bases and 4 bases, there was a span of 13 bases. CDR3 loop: CATQTGSTEAFF. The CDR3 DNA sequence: TGTGCCACGCAAACAGGGAGCACTGAAGCTTTCTTT.

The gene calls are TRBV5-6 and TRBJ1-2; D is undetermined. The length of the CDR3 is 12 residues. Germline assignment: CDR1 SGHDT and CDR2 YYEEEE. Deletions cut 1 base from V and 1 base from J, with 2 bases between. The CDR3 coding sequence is TGTGCCAGCAGCTTGTTTAACTATGGCTACACCTTC. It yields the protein CASSLFNYGYTF.

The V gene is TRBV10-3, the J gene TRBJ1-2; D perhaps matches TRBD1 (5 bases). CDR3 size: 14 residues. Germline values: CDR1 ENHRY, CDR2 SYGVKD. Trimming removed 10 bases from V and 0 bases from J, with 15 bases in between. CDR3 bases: TGTGCCACTAAGATGGGGGGATCTAACTATGGCTACACCTTC. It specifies CATKMGGSNYGYTF.

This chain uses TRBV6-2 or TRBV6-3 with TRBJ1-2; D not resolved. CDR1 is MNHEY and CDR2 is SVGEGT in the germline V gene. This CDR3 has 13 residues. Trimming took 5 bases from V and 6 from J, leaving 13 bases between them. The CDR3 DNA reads TGTGCCAGCAGTCCGGGAGGTGAGGATGGCTACACCTTC. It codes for CASSPGGEDGYTF.

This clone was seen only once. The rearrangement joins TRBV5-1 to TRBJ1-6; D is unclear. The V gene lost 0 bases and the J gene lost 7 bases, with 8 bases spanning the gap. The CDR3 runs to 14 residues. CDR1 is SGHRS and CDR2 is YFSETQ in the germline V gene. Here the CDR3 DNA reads TGCGCCAGCAGCTTGGAGAGCCAGAATTCACCCCTCCACTTT. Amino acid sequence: CASSLESQNSPLHF.